This passage covers 27 T cell receptor beta chains from one sample sequenced in a study of T cell responses to AZD1222 COVID-19 vaccine. The protocol was immunoSEQ multiplex PCR, while the TCRdb copy is restricted to in-frame clones and leaves out a portion. The sample shows over 130,000 clones, more than 80% of them seen only once. The input for sequencing was peripheral blood, taken 28 days after the second dose of the MenACWY control vaccine. The receptors were gathered from an adult who received the MenACWY meningococcal vaccine as a control.

This clone appeared once. The chain uses TRBV7-2 and TRBJ2-2, with D possibly being TRBD2 (6 bases). The CDR3 length is 13 residues. V was shortened by 5 bases and J by 6 bases, with 10 bases between the two germline ends. Looked up from germline, CDR1 is SGHTA and CDR2 is FQGNSA. The CDR3 spells CASSAPGAGELFF. DNA of the CDR3: TGTGCCAGCAGCGCCCCGGGGGCCGGGGAGCTGTTTTTT. Combining the CDR3 with reference TRBV7-2 and TRBJ2-2 gives the whole variable domain GAGVSQSPSNKVTEKGKDVELRCDPISGHTALYWYRQSLGQGLEFLIYFQGNSAPDKSGLPSDRFSAERTGGSVSTLTIQRTQQEDSAVYLCASSAPGAGELFFGEGSRLTVL.

J is TRBJ2-6 and V is TRBV27; a weak D match, TRBD2 (6 bases). The CDR3 totals 18 residues. V lost 6 bases and J 0 bases, leaving 18 bases between the germline ends. Per germline, CDR1 MNHEY and CDR2 SMNVEV (reference sequence). In DNA form, the CDR3 reads TGTGCCAGCAGACGGTGGGCTAGCGCGACCTCTGGGGCCAACGTCCTGACTTTC. Translated, it gives CASRRWASATSGANVLTF.

The chain recombines TRBV7-6 with TRBJ2-7; possible D gene TRBD1, 6 bases. This CDR3 is built from 15 residues. From germline, CDR1 is SGHVS and CDR2 FNYEAQ. V was trimmed by 1 base and J by 0 bases, leaving 10 bases between them. The CDR3 DNA sequence: TGTGCCAGCAGCTTAGGTGGACAGAACTCCTACGAGCAGTACTTC. Its translation is CASSLGGQNSYEQYF. The full variable domain, with the rest looked up from reference TRBV7-6 and TRBJ2-7, is GAGVSQSPRYKVTKRGQDVALRCDPISGHVSLYWYRQALGQGPEFLTYFNYEAQQDKSGLPNDRFSAERPEGSISTLTIQRTEQRDSAMYRCASSLGGQNSYEQYFGPGTRLTVT.

The genes are TRBV5-1 and TRBJ1-1; D is uncertain. This CDR3 comprises 13 residues. CDR1 SGHRS and CDR2 YFSETQ come from the germline V gene. The ends were cut back, 1 base at V and 1 base at J, with 5 bases in the middle. The CDR3 bases are TGCGCCAGCAGCTTGACGGCGAACACTGAAGCTTTCTTT. As protein: CASSLTANTEAFF.

V and J are TRBV18 and TRBJ2-2; tentatively, D is TRBD2 (6 bases). CDR3 size: 15 residues. Germline V CDR1 and CDR2: KGHSH, LQKENI. V lost 6 bases and J 1 base, leaving 12 bases between the germline ends. The CDR3 spells CASSAGTENTGELFF. The CDR3 bases are TGTGCCAGCTCCGCCGGGACTGAGAACACCGGGGAGCTGTTTTTT.

V is TRBV7-3 and J is TRBJ2-5; 7 bases match TRBD1. This CDR3 is 14 amino acids long. Germline V lookup: CDR1 SGHTA, CDR2 FQGTGA. J was trimmed by 4 bases and V by 4 bases; bases with no gene match: 6. CDR3 nucleotide sequence: TGTGCCAGCAGCTATACAGGGGTCGGAGAGACCCAGTACTTC. Amino acids: CASSYTGVGETQYF.

The chain uses TRBV18 and TRBJ1-5, with D hard to call. Germline loops: CDR1 KGHSH, CDR2 LQKENI. V was clipped by 5 bases and J by 4 bases, with 9 bases between them. The CDR3 has 13 residues. This CDR3 reads CASSLERNQPQHF. The CDR3 DNA reads TGTGCCAGCTCATTGGAGCGGAATCAGCCCCAGCATTTT.

This clone was observed a single time. J is TRBJ1-2 and V is TRBV5-5; tentative D call: TRBD1 (5 bases). Germline V gene lookup returns CDR1 SGHKS and CDR2 YYEKEE (reference sequence). The CDR3 length is 13 residues. The germline V and J ends were trimmed by 0 bases and 8 bases, with 11 bases remaining between them. The CDR3 region is CASSLGGAFGYTF. The CDR3 region has the DNA TGTGCCAGCAGCTTGGGAGGGGCATTCGGCTACACCTTC.

V and J are TRBV6-1 and TRBJ1-2; D perhaps matches TRBD1 (6 bases). The ends were cut back, 1 base at V and 4 bases at J, with 16 bases in the middle. CDR1 is MNHNS and CDR2 is SASEGT in the germline V gene. CDR3 size: 16 residues. The CDR3 reads CASSEVGGGHLYGYTF. Written as DNA, the CDR3 is TGTGCCAGCAGTGAAGTCGGCGGGGGGCATCTCTATGGCTACACCTTC.

The V call is TRBV6-5, the J call TRBJ1-3; 10 bases match TRBD1. The CDR3 consists of 15 residues. The germline CDR1 and CDR2 sequences are MNHEY and SVGAGI. Trimming cost V 5 bases and J 1 base; bases outside gene matches: 2. In nucleotides, the CDR3 is TGTGCCAGCAGTCGGGACAGGGGTTCTGGAAACACCATATATTTT. Its protein product is CASSRDRGSGNTIYF.

The CDR3 reads CSVGDRGMNTGELFF. In DNA form, the CDR3 reads TGCAGCGTTGGAGACAGGGGGATGAACACCGGGGAGCTGTTTTTT. The chain couples TRBV29-1 to TRBJ2-2, with 9 nucleotides matching TRBD1. J lost 1 base, V lost 4 bases, and 4 bases had no gene match. The germline gives CDR1 SQVTM, CDR2 ANQGSEA. The CDR3 loop spans 15 amino acids.

J is TRBJ2-3 and V is TRBV5-4, with 7 bases matching TRBD1. The V gene end was trimmed by 5 bases and the J gene end by 3 bases; junction bases not matched to a gene: 6. Germline V gives CDR1 SGHNT, CDR2 YYREEE (reference sequence). This CDR3 spans 14 amino acids. The CDR3 nucleotides are TGTGCCAGCAGGAGCCGGGACAGTACAGATACGCAGTATTTT. It codes for CASRSRDSTDTQYF.

The V call is TRBV9, the J call TRBJ2-1; perhaps TRBD2 as D (7 bases). Trimming removed 0 bases at V and 9 bases at J, with 22 bases between. Germline CDR1 and CDR2: SGDLS and YYNGEE. The CDR3 spans 17 residues. The CDR3 spells CASSVGGGREVVSEQFF. CDR3 sequence (DNA): TGTGCCAGCAGCGTAGGGGGGGGCAGGGAAGTAGTAAGTGAGCAGTTCTTC.

This chain uses TRBV5-4 with TRBJ1-4, with TRBD1 identical over 10 bases. The CDR3 runs to 17 residues. V shed 0 bases and J 4 bases; nucleotides not matched to a gene: 6. CDR1 SGHNT and CDR2 YYREEE come from the germline V gene (reference sequence). The CDR3 sequence: CASSLGQGAHGNEKLFF. In nucleotides, the CDR3 is TGTGCCAGCAGCTTGGGACAGGGGGCGCATGGTAATGAAAAACTGTTTTTT.

The rearrangement uses TRBV3-1 (or the pseudogene TRBV3-2) and TRBJ2-7; the match to TRBD1 covers 10 bases. The V gene's germline CDR1 is LGHDT and CDR2 YNNKEL (reference sequence). The CDR3 is made up of 15 amino acids. V lost 1 base and J lost 0; bases outside the gene matches: 0. The DNA of the CDR3 is TGTGCCAGCAGCCAAGGGACAGGGGGCTCCTACGAGCAGTACTTC. This sequence encodes CASSQGTGGSYEQYF.

This sequence joins TRBV7-6 and TRBJ2-5; D is perhaps TRBD2 (5 bases). Per the germline V gene, CDR1 is SGHVS and CDR2 is FNYEAQ. This CDR3 comprises 15 residues. Deletions cut 5 bases from V and 4 bases from J, with 17 bases between. CDR3 residues: CASSPVSGIGETQYF. The CDR3 DNA is TGTGCCAGCAGCCCAGTCTCGGGGATAGGAGAGACCCAGTACTTC.

The chain links TRBV7-8 to TRBJ2-5; possible D gene TRBD2, 6 bases. This CDR3 spans 15 amino acids. The V end was cut by 0 bases, the J end by 3 bases, with 11 bases between. Germline V lookup: CDR1 SGHVS, CDR2 FQNEAQ. The CDR3 is CASSLAVAVKETQYF. DNA for the CDR3: TGTGCCAGCAGCTTAGCGGTAGCGGTGAAAGAGACCCAGTACTTC.

The chain carries TRBV24-1 and TRBJ2-5; 11 bases align to TRBD1. CDR1 KGHDR and CDR2 SFDVKD come from the germline V gene. With V trimmed by 4 bases and J by 5 bases, 11 bases remained unmatched. The CDR3 contains 17 residues. The CDR3 nucleotides read TGTGCCACCAGTGACCCGGGACAGGGGGAAGTGAGGGAGACCCAGTACTTC. Amino acid sequence: CATSDPGQGEVRETQYF.

This clone was seen a handful of times. V is TRBV6-5 and J is TRBJ1-5; 7 nucleotides align to TRBD1. The ends lost 5 bases at V and 6 bases at J; junction bases unmatched: 10. The CDR3 extends over 15 amino acids. Germline V gene lookup returns CDR1 MNHEY and CDR2 SVGAGI. CDR3 coding DNA: TGTGCCAGCAGTACAGGGGCCAACAGGGGTCAGCCCCAGCATTTT. It yields the protein CASSTGANRGQPQHF.

This sequence joins TRBV11-2 and TRBJ2-5; 7 nucleotides match TRBD1. This CDR3 region has 17 residues. Germline V gives CDR1 SGHAT, CDR2 FQNNGV. The J segment lost 7 bases and the V segment lost 5 bases, leaving 19 bases of the junction unmatched. CDR3 sequence: CASSPSSETGSLGTQYF. In DNA, the CDR3 is TGTGCCAGCAGCCCATCGTCCGAGACAGGGAGCTTGGGGACCCAGTACTTC.

This sequence joins TRBV18 and TRBJ2-7, with 8 bases lining up with TRBD2. Germline CDR1 reads KGHSH; CDR2 reads LQKENI. Losses at the gene ends were 3 bases for V and 4 bases for J; bases not matched to a gene: 8. The CDR3 runs to 15 residues. The CDR3 DNA is TGTGCCAGCTCACCGCCCGGGGGGGCCGGTTACGAGCAGTACTTC. Amino acids: CASSPPGGAGYEQYF.

This chain connects TRBV5-1 to TRBJ2-2; the D gene is possibly TRBD1 (5 bases). CDR1 and CDR2 (germline): SGHRS, YFSETQ. The CDR3 covers 16 residues. The V end lost 2 bases, the J end lost 0 bases, and 11 bases lay between the germline ends. The CDR3, as DNA: TGCGCCAGCAGCTTAGGGGAACAGCCGAACACCGGGGAGCTGTTTTTT. Its translation: CASSLGEQPNTGELFF.

The chain recombines TRBV29-1 with TRBJ2-1, with D maybe TRBD1 (6 bases). Germline values: CDR1 SQVTM, CDR2 ANQGSEA. Trimming stripped 4 bases from V and 6 bases from J, with 13 bases between. This CDR3 has 13 amino acids. This chain's CDR3 is CSVVRQAANEQFF. Here the CDR3 DNA reads TGCAGCGTTGTGCGACAGGCTGCCAATGAGCAGTTCTTC.

This rearrangement joins TRBV10-3 to TRBJ2-5; D not certain. Trimming removed 3 bases from V and 5 bases from J, with 13 bases in between. From germline, CDR1 is ENHRY and CDR2 SYGVKD. CDR3 size: 14 residues. The CDR3 bases are TGTGCCATCAGTGACGCACAAACCCGGGAGACCCAGTACTTC. Its translation: CAISDAQTRETQYF.

The chain employs TRBV7-8 and TRBJ2-7, with D possibly matching TRBD1 (5 bases). CDR1 and CDR2 from the germline V gene are SGHVS and FQNEAQ. The ends were cut back, 5 bases at V and 1 base at J, with 12 bases in the middle. The CDR3 has 14 residues. CDR3 sequence: CASSPRGRSYEQYF. CDR3 coding DNA: TGTGCCAGCAGCCCAAGGGGTAGGTCCTACGAGCAGTACTTC.

This sequence joins TRBV27 and TRBJ2-7; D is tentatively TRBD1 or TRBD2 (5 bases each). The CDR3 is 17 amino acids. V was trimmed by 4 bases and J by 3 bases, leaving 22 bases between them. CDR1 is MNHEY, CDR2 SMNVEV, per germline (reference sequence). In DNA, the CDR3 is TGTGCCAGCAGTTCAGCGGCGCGGGTGGGGCGTAACTACGAGCAGTACTTC. Its translation is CASSSAARVGRNYEQYF.

The chain uses TRBV6-5 and TRBJ2-2, with 7 bases aligning to TRBD2. After removal of 4 bases from V and 3 bases from J, the junction contained 5 bases not matched to a gene. CDR3 length: 15 amino acids. The V gene's germline CDR1 is MNHEY and CDR2 SVGAGI. The CDR3 coding sequence is TGTGCCAGCAGTTTCCAACTAGCGTACACCGGGGAGCTGTTTTTT. Residues: CASSFQLAYTGELFF.